A single sample is the source of the 11 T cell receptor beta chains below, sequenced in a study of early T cells in non-severe SARS-CoV-2 infection. TCRdb passed the 5' RACE reads through MiXCR, listing each CDR3 protein once. This sample has some 66,000 distinct CDR3 sequences, with less than 9.5% found just once. Source material: whole blood. These receptors came from an adult who was a healthcare worker with PCR-confirmed SARS-CoV-2 infection or an uninfected control (not recorded which).

This clonotype came up many times. This chain links TRBV29-1 with TRBJ2-1; 8 bases map to TRBD2. The CDR3 is made up of 14 amino acids. Losses at the gene ends were 3 bases for V and 10 bases for J; bases not matched to a gene: 11. The germline gives CDR1 SQVTM, CDR2 ANQGSEA. The CDR3 region has the DNA TGCAGCGTTGATTTGAGCGGGAGACCTGGGGAGCAGTTCTTC. This gives the protein CSVDLSGRPGEQFF.

This clonotype has ten or more counts. The chain joins TRBV11-1 to TRBJ1-2; tentatively, D is TRBD1 (6 bases). The CDR3 length is 14 residues. Germline assignment: CDR1 SGHAT and CDR2 FQDESV (reference sequence). Deletions cut 5 bases from V and 7 bases from J, with 17 bases between. This chain's CDR3 is CASSTATGWGGYTF. CDR3 in DNA: TGTGCCAGCAGCACTGCCACAGGGTGGGGTGGCTACACCTTC. Complete variable domain (other parts from reference TRBV11-1 and TRBJ1-2): EAEVAQSPRYKITEKSQAVAFWCDPISGHATLYWYRQILGQGPELLVQFQDESVVDDSQLPKDRFSAERLKGVDSTLKIQPAELGDSAMYLCASSTATGWGGYTFGSGTRLTVV.

This clonotype was seen more than once but under ten times. V usage is TRBV7-9 and J usage is TRBJ2-3; weak D call: TRBD1 (5 bases). Germline-derived CDR1 and CDR2 are SEHNR and FQNEAQ (reference sequence). Trimming removed 3 bases at V and 0 bases at J, with 10 bases between. The CDR3 contains 15 residues. Written as DNA, the CDR3 is TGTGCCAGCAGCTTTGGGGCGGACAGCACAGATACGCAGTATTTT. Protein product: CASSFGADSTDTQYF.

V usage is TRBV11-3 and J usage is TRBJ2-1, with D tentatively TRBD2 (5 bases). The V end was cut by 5 bases, the J end by 7 bases, with 9 bases between. The CDR3 has 12 amino acids. Germline assignment: CDR1 SGHNT and CDR2 YENEEA. The CDR3 loop is CASSPSRNEQFF. The CDR3 DNA is TGTGCCAGCAGCCCTAGCCGGAATGAGCAGTTCTTC. The entire variable domain, with the rest obtained from reference TRBV11-3 and TRBJ2-1, is as follows: EAGVVQSPRYKIIEKKQPVAFWCNPISGHNTLYWYLQNLGQGPELLIRYENEEAVDDSQLPKDRFSAERLKGVDSTLKIQPAELGDSAVYLCASSPSRNEQFFGPGTRLTVL.

This clonotype was seen more than once but under ten times. The J gene is TRBJ2-5, the V gene TRBV20-1; 12 bases map to TRBD2. The CDR3 spans 15 residues. The V gene's germline CDR1 is DFQATT and CDR2 SNEGSKA (reference sequence). The V gene end was trimmed by 1 base and the J gene end by 1 base; junction bases not matched to a gene: 1. The CDR3 reads CSARGTSGAQETQYF. CDR3 coding DNA: TGCAGTGCTAGAGGGACTAGCGGGGCCCAAGAGACCCAGTACTTC.

V and J are TRBV4-3 and TRBJ1-4; D not resolved. There are 16 residues in the CDR3. Germline V gene data show CDR1 as LGHNA and CDR2 as YSLEER. V lost 4 bases and J 0 bases, leaving 12 bases between the germline ends. CDR3 region: CASSPRIGATNEKLFF. The CDR3 DNA follows: TGCGCCAGCAGCCCCCGCATCGGGGCAACTAATGAAAAACTGTTTTTT.

This clonotype appeared a few times. The chain joins TRBV7-2 to TRBJ1-6, with D unresolved. CDR1 is SGHTA and CDR2 is FQGNSA in the germline V gene. V was clipped by 3 bases and J by 4 bases, with 10 bases between them. The CDR3 runs to 15 residues. The CDR3 region is CASSLTEIYNSPLHF. The CDR3 DNA sequence: TGTGCCAGCAGCTTGACGGAGATTTATAATTCACCCCTCCACTTT. Full variable domain (rest looked up from reference TRBV7-2 and TRBJ1-6): GAGVSQSPSNKVTEKGKDVELRCDPISGHTALYWYRQSLGQGLEFLIYFQGNSAPDKSGLPSDRFSAERTGGSVSTLTIQRTQQEDSAVYLCASSLTEIYNSPLHFGNGTRLTVT.

The chain uses TRBV7-3 and TRBJ2-1, with 9 bases lining up with TRBD2. Germline V gene sequence: CDR1 SGHTA, CDR2 FQGTGA. Trimming cost V 5 bases and J 7 bases; bases outside gene matches: 9. CDR3 length: 15 residues. The CDR3 DNA reads as TGTGCCAGCAGCCGAGCGGGACTAGCCTTAAATGAGCAGTTCTTC. The encoded protein is CASSRAGLALNEQFF.

This clonotype has a handful of counts. The chain couples TRBV20-1 to TRBJ1-2; D ambiguous. This CDR3 region has 11 residues. V was pared by 1 base and J by 6 bases, with 6 bases between. The germline CDR1 and CDR2 sequences are DFQATT and SNEGSKA (reference sequence). DNA of the CDR3: TGCAGTGCTAGAGGATCGGATGGCTACACCTTC. Residues: CSARGSDGYTF.

This clonotype was detected ten times or more. The chain employs TRBV12-3 or TRBV12-4 and TRBJ2-3; perhaps TRBD1 as D (7 bases). This CDR3 has 15 amino acids. V dropped 1 base and J dropped 4 bases, with 12 bases sitting between them. The CDR3 sequence: CASSLGQGGADTQYF. The CDR3 nucleotides read TGTGCCAGCAGTTTAGGACAGGGAGGCGCAGATACGCAGTATTTT.

There are many counts of this clonotype. J is TRBJ1-2 and V is TRBV2; D gene uncertain. V shed 0 bases and J shed 1 base, with 9 bases lying between them. From germline, CDR1 is SNHLY and CDR2 FYNNEI. This CDR3 comprises 15 residues. This CDR3 reads CASSEALTDNYGYTF. CDR3 DNA sequence: TGTGCCAGCAGTGAAGCGCTTACAGATAACTATGGCTACACCTTC.